This T cell receptor beta chain stems from a study of blood T cell repertoires in COVID-19. Study-level background: From the United States, Italy and Spain came samples of acute and convalescent COVID-19. T cells, B-cell-depleted T cells, or PBMCs supplied cDNA or gDNA.

CDR3 length: 16 amino acids. Unmatched junction bases numbered 12, after V lost 1 base and J lost 10 bases. Germline V lookup: CDR1 LGHDT, CDR2 YNNKEL (reference sequence). Sequenced by immunoSEQ multiplex PCR; TCRdb stores in-frame clones only, minus some. The sample holds around 200,000 clones, 85% to 90% seen once. The sequencing input was PBMCs or T cells enriched from blood (not recorded which). This sequence joins TRBV3-1 (or the pseudogene TRBV3-2) and TRBJ2-3; 9 nucleotides match TRBD2. The source of this sequence is a middle-aged woman with acute COVID-19. In DNA, the CDR3 is TGTGCCAGCAGCCAAGCCTGGACTAGCGTGTCTTGGGCGCAGTATTTT. The encoded protein is CASSQAWTSVSWAQYF.